What follows is one T cell receptor beta chain and its context. This specimen includes other DNA sequences encoding the same CDR3. Genomic DNA from each subset was divided evenly over several immunoSEQ plates. Sequencing used immunoSEQ multiplex PCR; TCRdb keeps in-frame clones, though not all of them. Here the sample spans roughly 2.5 million clones, more than 90% being singletons. This record belongs to a study of shared clonotypes between healthy human individuals. Study-wide background: CD4 naive and CD4 memory each took three plates per donor, while CD8 naive took two and CD8 memory one.

CDR1 is SGHRS, CDR2 YFSETQ, per germline. The V and J ends lost 0 bases and 0 bases respectively, with 4 bases between them. The CDR3 runs to 13 residues. This receptor was obtained from a man aged 18 to 30 in good health. The sequenced sample was naive CD4+ T cells sorted from blood. Subset reported: CD45RA+ positively selected. The chain couples TRBV5-1 to TRBJ2-7; no definite D call. Here the CDR3 reads CASSLGYSYEQYF. For the CDR3, the DNA is TGCGCCAGCAGCTTGGGCTACTCCTACGAGCAGTACTTC.